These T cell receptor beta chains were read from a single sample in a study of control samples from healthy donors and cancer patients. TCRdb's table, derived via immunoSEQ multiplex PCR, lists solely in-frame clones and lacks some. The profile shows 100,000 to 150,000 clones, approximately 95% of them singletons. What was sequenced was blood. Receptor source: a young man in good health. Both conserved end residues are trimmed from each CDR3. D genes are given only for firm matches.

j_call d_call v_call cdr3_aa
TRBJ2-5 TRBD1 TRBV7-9 ASSLGDREQETQY
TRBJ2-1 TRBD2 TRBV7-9 ASSLASGGVNEQF
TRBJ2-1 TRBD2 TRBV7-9 ASSLRLAGTSYNEQF
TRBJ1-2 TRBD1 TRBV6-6 ASSFDRTGTLYGYT
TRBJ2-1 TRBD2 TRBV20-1 SSGTTNEQF
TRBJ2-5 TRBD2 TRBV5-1 ASSSGLAGGPETQY
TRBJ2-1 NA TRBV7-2 ASSSGGSSYNEQF
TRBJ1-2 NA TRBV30 AHSRGLYGYT
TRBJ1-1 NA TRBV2 ASRYTVQYTEAF
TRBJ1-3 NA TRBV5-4 ASSQTTFSGNTIY
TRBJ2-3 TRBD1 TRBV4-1 ASSLLGQGAGDTQY
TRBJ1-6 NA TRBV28 ASRRQGIYNSPLH
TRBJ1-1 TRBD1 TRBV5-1 ASSSGQGNTEAF
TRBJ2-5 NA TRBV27 ASSLWGSQETQY
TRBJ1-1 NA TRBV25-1 ASSESGRAGNTEAF
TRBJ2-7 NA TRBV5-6 ASSLSGPRYEQY